The clone carrying this TCR beta chain came up many times. The antigen remains undetermined. The entry originates in a study of T cells after yellow fever vaccination. Overall study findings and caveats: It was a small share of clonotypes that appeared in both CD4 and CD8 compartments.

V gave up 5 bases and J gave up 2 bases, with 8 bases separating them. The CDR3 is made up of 13 amino acids. Germline-derived CDR1 and CDR2 are SGHTA and FQGNSA. MiXCR was run by TCRdb on the 5' RACE reads, yielding one entry per CDR3 protein. The data contain 250,000 to 300,000 distinct CDR3 sequences, approximately 10% of them singletons. This clonotype was obtained from a man aged 18 to 29 who received the YFV17D yellow fever vaccine. The rearrangement links TRBV7-2 to TRBJ2-3; the D is unclear. The material was CD4+ T cells sorted from PBMCs, obtained 5 days after the yellow fever booster vaccination. The CDR3 protein is CASSPPPTDTQYF. The CDR3 coding sequence is TGTGCCAGCAGCCCCCCCCCCACAGATACGCAGTATTTT.